These 8 T cell receptor beta chains originate from one sample sequenced in a study of T-cell reconstitution after alpha-beta-depleted transplantation in children. TCRbeta library preparation incorporated unique molecular identifiers. TCRdb independently ran MiXCR on the PCR reads; one entry per CDR3 protein. The sample lists about 120,000 distinct CDR3 sequences; under 30% were seen once. Sequencing used PBMCs, mostly from graft donor cells, obtained 180 days after TCRalphabeta/CD19-depleted stem cell transplant. These receptors originate from a male patient aged 2-10 years who had a stem cell transplant for chronic granulomatous disease, so the T cells may come from the graft donor.

This clonotype was detected ten times or more. This chain's CDR3 is CASSLVGGNTEAFF. The CDR3 DNA sequence: TGCGCCAGCAGCTTGGTTGGAGGGAACACTGAAGCTTTCTTT. V usage is TRBV5-1 and J usage is TRBJ1-1, with no clear D. CDR1 and CDR2 (germline): SGHRS, YFSETQ. Deletions cut 0 bases from V and 1 base from J, with 7 bases between. This CDR3 is built from 14 residues.

This chain joins TRBV6-5 and TRBJ2-7; 7 bases agree with TRBD1. The V and J ends lost 2 bases and 4 bases, in that order; junction bases with no gene match: 8. In germline, CDR1 is MNHEY, CDR2 SVGAGI. CDR3 length: 15 residues. For the CDR3, the DNA is TGTGCCAGCAGTTACCTGGACAGGTTGCTGTACGAGCAGTACTTC. As protein: CASSYLDRLLYEQYF.

There are many counts of this clonotype. This sequence joins TRBV20-1 and TRBJ2-3; D is uncertain. This CDR3 is built from 15 residues. Germline V gene lookup returns CDR1 DFQATT and CDR2 SNEGSKA (reference sequence). Trimming cost V 0 bases and J 7 bases, with 17 bases left between them. The CDR3 bases are TGCAGTGCTAGAGATCCGAGATTTGGTGCCTATACGCAGTATTTT. It is translated as CSARDPRFGAYTQYF.

The chain couples TRBV20-1 to TRBJ2-7; 12 positions match TRBD2. The germline gives CDR1 DFQATT, CDR2 SNEGSKA (reference sequence). After removal of 1 base from V and 2 bases from J, the junction contained 3 bases not matched to a gene. CDR3 length equals 15 residues. The CDR3 bases are TGCAGTGCTAGAGGACTAGCGGGGGACCCCTACGAGCAGTACTTC. This translates into CSARGLAGDPYEQYF.

This chain uses TRBV6-5 with TRBJ2-5; D remains ambiguous. Germline lookup yields CDR1 MNHEY and CDR2 SVGAGI. V was cut by 3 bases and J by 1 base, with 9 bases left in between. The CDR3 is 14 residues long. CDR3: CASSYGRLQETQYF. CDR3 nucleotide sequence: TGTGCCAGCAGTTATGGGCGGCTCCAAGAGACCCAGTACTTC.

The chain combines TRBV20-1 with TRBJ2-7; D not resolved. Germline lookup yields CDR1 DFQATT and CDR2 SNEGSKA (reference sequence). V shed 1 base and J shed 9 bases, with 10 bases lying between them. This CDR3 region has 11 residues. The CDR3 region has the DNA TGCAGTGCTAGAGCTTTTTGGGGGCAGTACTTC. Its translation: CSARAFWGQYF.

This clonotype occurred a few times. This rearrangement joins TRBV6-1 to TRBJ2-3; TRBD2 matches at 7 bases. Germline trimming cut 7 bases from V and 10 bases from J; bases unmatched to any gene: 11. Germline CDR1 and CDR2: MNHNS and SASEGT. CDR3 size: 13 residues. CDR3 sequence (DNA): TGTGCCAGCAACCCTGGTGGCGGGGGAGCGCAGTATTTT. Amino acid sequence: CASNPGGGGAQYF.

This chain connects TRBV28 to TRBJ2-7; D is unresolved. The CDR3 is 13 residues long. Trimming removed 5 bases from V and 5 bases from J, with 13 bases in between. Germline CDR1 is MDHEN and CDR2 is SYDVKM. In DNA form, the CDR3 reads TGTGCCAGCAGTCTTTCATCCATTCACGAGCAGTACTTC. Encoded protein: CASSLSSIHEQYF.